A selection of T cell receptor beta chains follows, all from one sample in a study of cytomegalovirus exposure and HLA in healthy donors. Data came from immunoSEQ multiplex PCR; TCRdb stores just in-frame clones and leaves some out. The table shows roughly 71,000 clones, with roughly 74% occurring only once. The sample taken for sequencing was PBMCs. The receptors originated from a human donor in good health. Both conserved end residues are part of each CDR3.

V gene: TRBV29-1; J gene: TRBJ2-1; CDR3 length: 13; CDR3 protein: CSVEGYRGNEQFF
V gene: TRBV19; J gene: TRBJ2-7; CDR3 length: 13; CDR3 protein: CASSAGQLYEQYF
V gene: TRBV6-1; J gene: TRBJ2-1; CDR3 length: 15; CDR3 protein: CASSPRRGSYNEQFF
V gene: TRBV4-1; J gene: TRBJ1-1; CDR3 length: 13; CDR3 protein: CASRRDSATEAFF
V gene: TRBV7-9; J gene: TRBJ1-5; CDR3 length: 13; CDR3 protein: CASSLEGGQPQHF
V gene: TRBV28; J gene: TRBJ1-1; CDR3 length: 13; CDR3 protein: CASYDRDRGDSFF
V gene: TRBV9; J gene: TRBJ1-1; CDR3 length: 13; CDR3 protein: CASSVDPGAEAFF
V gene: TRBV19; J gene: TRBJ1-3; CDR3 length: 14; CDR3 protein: CASSIGTRGNTIYF
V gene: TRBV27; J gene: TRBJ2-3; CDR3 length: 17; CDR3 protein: CASSFNRDTYSTDTQYF
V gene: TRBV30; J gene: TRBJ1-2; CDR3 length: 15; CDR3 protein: CASDPGQGRLYGYTF
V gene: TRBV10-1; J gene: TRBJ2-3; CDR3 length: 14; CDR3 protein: CATSGTGEADTQYF
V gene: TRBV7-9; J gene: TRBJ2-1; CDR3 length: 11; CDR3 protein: CASRRIDEQFF
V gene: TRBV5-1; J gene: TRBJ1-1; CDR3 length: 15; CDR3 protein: CASSFSTGGNTEAFF
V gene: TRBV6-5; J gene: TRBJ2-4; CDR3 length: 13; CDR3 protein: CASSYGVAGVQNF
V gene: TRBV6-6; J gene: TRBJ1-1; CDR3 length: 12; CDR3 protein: CASRLTGTKAFF
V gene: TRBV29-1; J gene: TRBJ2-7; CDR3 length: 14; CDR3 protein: CSVEDDSQGNEQYF
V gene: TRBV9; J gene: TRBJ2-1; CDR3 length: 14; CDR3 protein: CASSSRTSGNEQFF
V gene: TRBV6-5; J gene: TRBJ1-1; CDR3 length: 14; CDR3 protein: CASSYKGWNTEAFF
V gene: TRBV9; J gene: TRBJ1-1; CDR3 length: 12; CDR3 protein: CASSVGQGKAFF
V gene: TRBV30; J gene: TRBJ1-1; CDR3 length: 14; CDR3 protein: CAWRRKQSNTEAFF
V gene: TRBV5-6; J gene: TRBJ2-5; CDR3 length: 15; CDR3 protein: CASSGTRTVVETQYF
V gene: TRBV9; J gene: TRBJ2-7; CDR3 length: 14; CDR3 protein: CASSVEPNTGEQYF
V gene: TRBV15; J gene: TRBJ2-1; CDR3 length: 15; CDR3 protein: CATSRQAGGDNEQFF
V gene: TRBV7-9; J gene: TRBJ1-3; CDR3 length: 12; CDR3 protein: CASSFPGNTIYF
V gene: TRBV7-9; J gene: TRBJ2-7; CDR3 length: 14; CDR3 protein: CASSLGQNSYEQYF
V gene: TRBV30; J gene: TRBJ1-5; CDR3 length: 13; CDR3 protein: CAWRETSNQPQHF
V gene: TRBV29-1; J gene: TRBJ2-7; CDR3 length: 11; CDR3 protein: CSVRLGYEQYF
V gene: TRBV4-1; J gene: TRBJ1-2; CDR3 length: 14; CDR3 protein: CASSRTPLDYGYTF
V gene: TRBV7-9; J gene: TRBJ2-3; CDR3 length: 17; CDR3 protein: CASSPKGLAGGGDTQYF
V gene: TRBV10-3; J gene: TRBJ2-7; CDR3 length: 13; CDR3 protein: CAISPGTSVEQYF
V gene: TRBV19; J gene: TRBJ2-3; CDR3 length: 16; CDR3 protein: CASSITGTGLADTQYF
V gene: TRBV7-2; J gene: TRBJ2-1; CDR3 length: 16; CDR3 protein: CASSLRGQGAYNEQFF
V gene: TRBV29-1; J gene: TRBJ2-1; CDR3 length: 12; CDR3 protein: CSVQDRTNEQFF
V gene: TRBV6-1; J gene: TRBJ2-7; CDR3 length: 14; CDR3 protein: CASTPAAGPGEQYF
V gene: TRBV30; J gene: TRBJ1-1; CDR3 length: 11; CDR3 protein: CAWSGGVEAFF
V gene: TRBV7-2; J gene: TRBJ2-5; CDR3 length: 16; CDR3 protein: CASSPGTGGFWGTQYF
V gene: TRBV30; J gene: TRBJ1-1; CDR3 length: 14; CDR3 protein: CASHPDRFNTEAFF
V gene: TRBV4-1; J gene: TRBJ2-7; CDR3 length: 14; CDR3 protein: CASSQEPVTYEQYF
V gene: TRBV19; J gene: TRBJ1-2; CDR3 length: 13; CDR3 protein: CASSREFNYGYTF
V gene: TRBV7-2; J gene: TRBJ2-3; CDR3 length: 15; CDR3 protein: CASSLQRTSTDTQYF